These 26 T cell receptor beta chains came from one sample sequenced in a study of T-cell memory formation after mild COVID-19. Each CDR3 protein is one row after TCRdb ran MiXCR on the 5' RACE reads. The data hold roughly 200,000 distinct CDR3 sequences, with approximately 16% observed a single time. Sequencing was done on a sample of PBMCs or a T cell subset sorted from them (not recorded which). Receptors originate from an adult woman who had mild COVID-19 (a few samples of this study predate the infection). Cell type and time point are not known.

V and J are TRBV24-1 and TRBJ2-1, with 11 bases identical to TRBD2. Per germline, CDR1 KGHDR and CDR2 SFDVKD. This CDR3 has 14 residues. Trimming took 9 bases from V and 6 from J; bases not matched to a gene: 6. CDR3 loop: CATSTSGSGNEQFF. CDR3 DNA sequence: TGTGCCACCTCTACTAGCGGGAGTGGCAATGAGCAGTTCTTC.

The V call is TRBV6-1, the J call TRBJ2-4, with 10 bases lining up with TRBD2. Germline values: CDR1 MNHNS, CDR2 SASEGT. Trimming cost V 6 bases and J 8 bases; bases outside gene matches: 7. This CDR3 is 14 amino acids long. The CDR3 region is CASRGAGGEDIQYF. The CDR3, as DNA: TGTGCCAGCAGGGGAGCGGGGGGGGAGGACATTCAGTACTTC.

This clonotype was seen only once. The J gene is TRBJ2-3, the V gene TRBV29-1, with TRBD2 matching over 11 bases. Trimming at V came to 7 bases and at J to 4 bases, leaving 10 bases not matched to a gene. Germline assignment: CDR1 SQVTM and CDR2 ANQGSEA. The CDR3 runs 15 residues. The CDR3 DNA follows: TGCAGCGAGGTACTAGCGGGAGTGGGTGCAGATACGCAGTATTTT. Residues: CSEVLAGVGADTQYF.

This clonotype has a count of ten or more. The rearrangement joins TRBV19 to TRBJ2-3, with 9 bases that match TRBD2. This CDR3 spans 16 amino acids. Germline V lookup: CDR1 LNHDA, CDR2 SQIVND (reference sequence). Unmatched junction bases numbered 9, after V lost 8 bases and J lost 0 bases. DNA of the CDR3: TGTGCCAGTTCTCTTAGCGGGAGAGTCAGCACAGATACGCAGTATTTT. Amino acids: CASSLSGRVSTDTQYF.

The table lists this clonotype with a few counts. The genes are TRBV3-1 and TRBJ2-1, with TRBD2 matching 12 bases. Germline V gene lookup returns CDR1 LGHDT and CDR2 YNNKEL (reference sequence). The CDR3 runs 16 residues. J lost 7 bases, V lost 1 base, and 5 bases had no gene match. CDR3 DNA: TGTGCCAGCAGCCAAGTTTTGACTAGCGGGAGAAATGAGCAGTTCTTC. Its protein product is CASSQVLTSGRNEQFF.

The rearrangement joins TRBV28 to TRBJ1-5, with no clear D. V dropped 9 bases and J dropped 0 bases, with 21 bases sitting between them. Germline CDR1 and CDR2: MDHEN and SYDVKM. This CDR3 spans 17 amino acids. CDR3 amino acids: CASNPTTYRYSNQPQHF. The CDR3 coding sequence is TGTGCCAGTAATCCAACAACCTACCGCTATAGCAATCAGCCCCAGCATTTT.

The V call is TRBV7-2, the J call TRBJ1-1, with D possibly being TRBD1 (5 bases). V dropped 1 base and J dropped 4 bases, with 10 bases sitting between them. Germline V gives CDR1 SGHTA, CDR2 FQGNSA. This CDR3 comprises 14 residues. CDR3 DNA: TGTGCCAGCAGCTTAGGGGGCGCTGTCACTGAAGCTTTCTTT. As protein: CASSLGGAVTEAFF. Variable domain in full (rest from reference TRBV7-2 and TRBJ1-1): GAGVSQSPSNKVTEKGKDVELRCDPISGHTALYWYRQSLGQGLEFLIYFQGNSAPDKSGLPSDRFSAERTGGSVSTLTIQRTQQEDSAVYLCASSLGGAVTEAFFGQGTRLTVV.

This clonotype occurred a few times. The chain has TRBV24-1 and TRBJ1-1; tentatively, D is TRBD1 (5 bases). CDR1 is KGHDR and CDR2 is SFDVKD in the germline V gene. V lost 5 bases and J lost 1, with 7 bases in between. The CDR3 totals 13 residues. In DNA, the CDR3 is TGTGCCACCAGTGGGGGGGAGAACACTGAAGCTTTCTTT. Encoded protein: CATSGGENTEAFF.

This clonotype was observed a few times. The chain is built from TRBV5-6 and TRBJ1-1; TRBD1 matches at 11 bases. CDR1 and CDR2 from the germline V gene are SGHDT and YYEEEE. This CDR3 is 15 amino acids long. Germline trimming cut 5 bases from V and 4 bases from J; bases unmatched to any gene: 7. The CDR3 DNA sequence: TGTGCCAGCAGTGGAGGACAGGGGGCTGGCACTGAAGCTTTCTTT. Translated, it gives CASSGGQGAGTEAFF.

This clonotype was seen only a few times. The chain has TRBV5-1 and TRBJ2-6; D unclear. The length of the CDR3 is 18 residues. Trimming left V 0 bases short and J 1 base short, with 14 bases between. CDR1 SGHRS and CDR2 YFSETQ come from the germline V gene. CDR3: CASSLDSRALSGANVLTF. The CDR3 region has the DNA TGCGCCAGCAGCTTGGACAGTAGAGCACTATCTGGGGCCAACGTCCTGACTTTC. The complete variable domain, with remaining parts taken from reference TRBV5-1 and TRBJ2-6, reads KAGVTQTPRYLIKTRGQQVTLSCSPISGHRSVSWYQQTPGQGLQFLFEYFSETQRNKGNFPGRFSGRQFSNSRSEMNVSTLELGDSALYLCASSLDSRALSGANVLTFGAGSRLTVL.

This clonotype turned up a few times. The chain combines TRBV9 with TRBJ1-1; D unclear. The CDR3 length is 13 residues. Germline loops: CDR1 SGDLS, CDR2 YYNGEE. V lost 3 bases and J 1 base, leaving 7 bases between the germline ends. Here the CDR3 DNA reads TGTGCCAGCAGCGCGGGCTGGAACACTGAAGCTTTCTTT. This gives the protein CASSAGWNTEAFF.

This clonotype was found a few times. V usage is TRBV6-1 and J usage is TRBJ2-2; D is uncertain. The CDR3 contains 15 residues. Germline CDR1 reads MNHNS; CDR2 reads SASEGT. The V end was cut by 7 bases, the J end by 2 bases, with 14 bases between. The CDR3, as DNA: TGTGCCAGCACTCCCCCTCTTACTAACACCGGGGAGCTGTTTTTT. Its translation is CASTPPLTNTGELFF.

This clonotype was seen at least ten times. The chain is built from TRBV6-2 or TRBV6-3 and TRBJ2-1, with unresolved D. This CDR3 comprises 14 residues. V gave up 8 bases and J gave up 7 bases, with 18 bases separating them. CDR1 is MNHEY and CDR2 is SVGEGT in the germline V gene. CDR3 sequence: CASVFWDRANEQFF. The CDR3 DNA sequence: TGTGCCAGCGTATTCTGGGATAGGGCGAATGAGCAGTTCTTC.

The chain joins TRBV29-1 to TRBJ2-7, with D possibly being TRBD1 (5 bases). This CDR3 contains 13 residues. The germline V gene has CDR1 SQVTM and CDR2 ANQGSEA. Trimming removed 4 bases from V and 4 bases from J, with 14 bases in between. The CDR3 reads CSVVLAGLYEQYF. CDR3 coding DNA: TGCAGCGTTGTTCTTGCAGGGCTATACGAGCAGTACTTC.

The genes are TRBV7-9 and TRBJ2-5, with 8 bases matching TRBD1. The V gene's germline CDR1 is SEHNR and CDR2 FQNEAQ (reference sequence). This CDR3 has 13 residues. V gave up 5 bases and J gave up 3 bases; unmatched junction bases: 2. The chain's CDR3 is CASSHRGEETQYF. Written as DNA, the CDR3 is TGTGCCAGCAGCCACAGGGGGGAAGAGACCCAGTACTTC.

This sequence joins TRBV18 and TRBJ1-6; D uncertain. This CDR3 spans 14 amino acids. V was clipped by 1 base and J by 7 bases, with 8 bases between them. CDR1 and CDR2 from the germline V gene are KGHSH and LQKENI. The CDR3 coding sequence is TGTGCCAGCTCACCACTGGATTCGAATTCACCCCTCCACTTT. Encoded protein: CASSPLDSNSPLHF.

As for this clonotype: A read error may account for a junction end that differs from germline. The chain uses TRBV5-1 and TRBJ1-1; 10 bases match TRBD1. This CDR3 comprises 14 residues. Germline CDR1 SGHRS, CDR2 YFSETQ. In DNA form, the CDR3 reads TGTGCCAGCAGCAGACAGGGGGCTTTGACTGAAGCTTTCTTT. Amino acid sequence: CASSRQGALTEAFF.

The chain recombines TRBV7-8 with TRBJ2-6; unclear D gene. Germline V CDR1 and CDR2: SGHVS, FQNEAQ. This CDR3 has 19 amino acids. V lost 5 bases and J lost 3, with 23 bases in between. Here the CDR3 DNA reads TGTGCCAGCAGCCGAAACTTAGTACGTAAGCTTCATGGGGCCAACGTCCTGACTTTC. It is translated as CASSRNLVRKLHGANVLTF.

This clonotype occurred a few times. J is TRBJ2-7 and V is TRBV6-5, with D perhaps TRBD1 (8 bases). From germline, CDR1 is MNHEY and CDR2 SVGAGI. This CDR3 has 17 amino acids. V was shortened by 2 bases and J by 4 bases, with 21 bases between the two germline ends. CDR3: CASSYASPGQGGYEQYF. The CDR3, as DNA: TGTGCCAGCAGTTACGCATCCCCCGGACAGGGAGGGTACGAGCAGTACTTC.

This clonotype was detected a few times. The chain links TRBV3-1 to TRBJ1-6, with TRBD1 matching over 9 bases. This CDR3 is built from 16 residues. Germline CDR1 and CDR2: LGHDT and YNNKEL (reference sequence). The V and J ends lost 7 bases and 10 bases, in that order; junction bases with no gene match: 14. The CDR3 sequence is CASTKTGQGQGSPLHF. The CDR3 nucleotides read TGTGCCAGCACCAAAACCGGACAGGGACAGGGATCACCCCTCCACTTT. The variable domain in full, with the rest retrieved from reference TRBV3-1 and TRBJ1-6, is DTAVSQTPKYLVTQMGNDKSIKCEQNLGHDTMYWYKQDSKKFLKIMFSYNNKELIINETVPNRFSPKSPDKAHLNLHINSLELGDSAVYFCASTKTGQGQGSPLHFGNGTRLTVT.

This clonotype was observed a handful of times. The chain uses TRBV4-3 and TRBJ2-7; the D is unclear. The CDR3 spans 16 residues. V lost 0 bases and J 4 bases, leaving 16 bases between the germline ends. Germline-derived CDR1 and CDR2 are LGHNA and YSLEER. CDR3 sequence reads: CASSQDLGWVGYEQYF. CDR3 nucleotide sequence: TGCGCCAGCAGCCAAGATTTAGGATGGGTCGGATACGAGCAGTACTTC.

The chain employs TRBV5-1 and TRBJ2-7, with 9 bases aligning to TRBD1. Germline V gene lookup returns CDR1 SGHRS and CDR2 YFSETQ. V shed 4 bases, J shed 0 bases, and the junction held 5 bases outside the gene matches. The CDR3 runs to 15 residues. CDR3 protein: CASSRGQGRSYEQYF. CDR3 coding DNA: TGCGCCAGCAGCAGGGGACAGGGACGCTCCTACGAGCAGTACTTC.

This clonotype was counted only a few times. The genes are TRBV7-9 and TRBJ2-5, with a tentative D call TRBD1 (6 bases). V dropped 1 base and J dropped 5 bases, with 11 bases sitting between them. The CDR3 is 14 amino acids. Per germline, CDR1 SEHNR and CDR2 FQNEAQ (reference sequence). The CDR3 here is CASSLVYGQETQYF. CDR3 DNA sequence: TGTGCCAGCAGCTTAGTTTATGGACAGGAGACCCAGTACTTC.

The rearrangement uses TRBV2 and TRBJ1-2, with 7 bases identical to TRBD1. Germline V gene sequence: CDR1 SNHLY, CDR2 FYNNEI. V gave up 6 bases and J gave up 6 bases; unmatched junction bases: 10. The CDR3 runs to 14 residues. Here the CDR3 reads CASRGTGTAHGYTF. CDR3 DNA: TGTGCCAGCAGGGGGACCGGGACAGCCCATGGCTACACCTTC.

The rearrangement uses TRBV7-3 and TRBJ2-1, with D tentatively TRBD1 (5 bases). The CDR3 spans 13 residues. The V and J ends lost 0 bases and 7 bases respectively, with 7 bases between them. Per the germline V gene, CDR1 is SGHTA and CDR2 is FQGTGA. The CDR3 DNA reads TGTGCCAGCAGCTTAACGGGGCCGAATGAGCAGTTCTTC. Protein sequence: CASSLTGPNEQFF.

This clonotype has only a few counts. The rearrangement links TRBV9 to TRBJ2-3; 9 bases align to TRBD2. The V and J ends lost 0 bases and 5 bases, in that order; junction bases with no gene match: 7. CDR3 length: 16 residues. Looked up from germline, CDR1 is SGDLS and CDR2 is YYNGEE. CDR3 bases: TGTGCCAGCAGCGTAGTCCCTGGCGGGAGGGGAGATACGCAGTATTTT. Residues: CASSVVPGGRGDTQYF.